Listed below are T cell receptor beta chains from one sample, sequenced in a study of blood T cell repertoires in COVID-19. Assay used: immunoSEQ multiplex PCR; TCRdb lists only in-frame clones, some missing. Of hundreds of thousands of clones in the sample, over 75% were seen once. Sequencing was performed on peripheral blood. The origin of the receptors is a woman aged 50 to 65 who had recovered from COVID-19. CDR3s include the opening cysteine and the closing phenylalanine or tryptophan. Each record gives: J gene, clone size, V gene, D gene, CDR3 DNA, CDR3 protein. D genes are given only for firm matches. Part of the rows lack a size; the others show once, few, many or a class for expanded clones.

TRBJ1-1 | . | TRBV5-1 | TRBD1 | TGCGCCAGCACTCCCGGGACAGGGGGCACTGAAGCTTTCTTT | CASTPGTGGTEAFF
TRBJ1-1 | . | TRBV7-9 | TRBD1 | TGTGCCAGCAGCCCGACAGGGGTTGGGTCTGAAGCTTTCTTT | CASSPTGVGSEAFF
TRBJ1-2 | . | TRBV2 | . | TGTGCCAGCGAAACCGACAGAGTCTATGGCTACACCTTC | CASETDRVYGYTF
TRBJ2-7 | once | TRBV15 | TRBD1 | TGTGCCACCAGCAGAGATCGGGTCCCGGGACAGAGTTTTTTCCAGTACTTC | CATSRDRVPGQSFFQYF
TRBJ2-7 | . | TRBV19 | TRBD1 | TGTGCCAGTAGTGCCCGGGACAGGAGTTCCTACGAGCAGTACTTC | CASSARDRSSYEQYF
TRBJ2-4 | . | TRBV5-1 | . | TGCGCCAGCAGCTTGGGGACAGCACTAGCCAAAAACATTCAGTACTTC | CASSLGTALAKNIQYF
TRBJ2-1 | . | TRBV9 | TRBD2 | TGTGCCAGCAGCCTCGCTAGCGGGAGTGTCTATGAGCAGTTCTTC | CASSLASGSVYEQFF
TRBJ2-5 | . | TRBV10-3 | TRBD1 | TGTGCCATCAGAAATAATCGGGACAGTCAAGAGACCCAGTACTTC | CAIRNNRDSQETQYF
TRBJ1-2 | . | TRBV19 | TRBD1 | TGTGCCAGTAGTATTCGGGCAGGGGGAGAATATGGCTACACCTTC | CASSIRAGGEYGYTF
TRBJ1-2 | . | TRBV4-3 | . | TGCGCCAGCAGCCAAGATCTGGGGCTGGGGGGCTACACCTTC | CASSQDLGLGGYTF
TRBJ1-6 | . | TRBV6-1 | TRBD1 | TGTGCCAGCAGTGAAGTCGACAGGGTGAATTCACCCCTCCACTTT | CASSEVDRVNSPLHF
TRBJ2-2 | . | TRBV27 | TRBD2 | TGTGCCAGCACCTTAGCGGGGGGGCTATTCACCGGGGAGCTGTTTTTT | CASTLAGGLFTGELFF
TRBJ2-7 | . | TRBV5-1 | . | TGCGCCAGCAGCTTGTACGGGGTTTCCTACGAGCAGTACTTC | CASSLYGVSYEQYF
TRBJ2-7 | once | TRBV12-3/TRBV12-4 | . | TGTGCCAGCGGGGCCGAGCAGTACTTC | CASGAEQYF
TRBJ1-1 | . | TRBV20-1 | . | TGCAGTGAGGGGGAAGCCACTGAAGCTTTCTTT | CSEGEATEAFF
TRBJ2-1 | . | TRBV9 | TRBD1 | TGTGCCAGCAGCGTTACGACAGGGGCAAACAATGAGCAGTTCTTC | CASSVTTGANNEQFF
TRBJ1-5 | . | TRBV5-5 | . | TGTGCCAGCAGCTTGGTAGAGCATCAGCCCCAGCATTTT | CASSLVEHQPQHF
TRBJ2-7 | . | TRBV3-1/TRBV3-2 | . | TGTGCCAGCAGCCAAGCAGCCGGGGGCTCCTACGAGCAGTACTTC | CASSQAAGGSYEQYF
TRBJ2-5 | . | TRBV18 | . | TGTGCCAGCTCAGCTCGAGGGATGTCCCAGATAGAGACCCAGTACTTC | CASSARGMSQIETQYF
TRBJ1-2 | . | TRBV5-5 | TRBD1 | TGTGCCAGCAGCCTGTCATACCCGACAGGGGGCCACTATGGCTACACCTTC | CASSLSYPTGGHYGYTF
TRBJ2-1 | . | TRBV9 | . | TGTGCCAGCACCGAGAGCGGGCTCTCCTACAATGAGCAGTTCTTC | CASTESGLSYNEQFF
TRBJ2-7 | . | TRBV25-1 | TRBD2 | TGTGCCTCCGGGGGGGGTACCTACGAGCAGTACTTC | CASGGGTYEQYF
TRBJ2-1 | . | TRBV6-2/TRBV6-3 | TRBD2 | TGTGCCAGCACTTACCGGGGACTAGCGAACAATGAGCAGTTCTTC | CASTYRGLANNEQFF
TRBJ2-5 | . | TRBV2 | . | TGTGCCAGCAGTGGTCAGGGATTCCAAGAGACCCAGTACTTC | CASSGQGFQETQYF
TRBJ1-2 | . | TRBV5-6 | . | TGTGCCAGCAGCTTGGGTAGAAACTATGGCTACACCTTC | CASSLGRNYGYTF
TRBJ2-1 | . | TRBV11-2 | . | TGTGCCAGCAGCCACTTTGCCCTTGTCCCTAACAATGAGCAGTTCTTC | CASSHFALVPNNEQFF
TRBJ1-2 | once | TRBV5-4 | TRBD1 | TGTGCCAGCAGCCCGCGGACAGGGTGGGAGAGTTATGGCTACACCTTC | CASSPRTGWESYGYTF
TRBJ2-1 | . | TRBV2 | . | TGTGCCAGCATGATTGTGGAGGGCAATGAGCAGTTCTTC | CASMIVEGNEQFF
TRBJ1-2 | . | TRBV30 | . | TGTGCCTGGAGTGTTTCGGAGGTTACCGGCTACACCTTC | CAWSVSEVTGYTF
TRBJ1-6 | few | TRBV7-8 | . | TGTGCCAGCAGCTCCCGCAACGGGGGATCACCCCTCCACTTT | CASSSRNGGSPLHF
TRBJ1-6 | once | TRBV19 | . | TGTGCCTCCAGGGACACCAACAATTCACCCCTCCACTTT | CASRDTNNSPLHF
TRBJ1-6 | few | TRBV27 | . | TGTGCCAGCAGTTTAGGGACAACTTATAATTCACCCCTCCACTTT | CASSLGTTYNSPLHF
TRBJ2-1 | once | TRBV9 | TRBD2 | TGTGCCAGCAGCTACCCAGGACTAGCGGGAGGGAATGAGCAGTTCTTC | CASSYPGLAGGNEQFF
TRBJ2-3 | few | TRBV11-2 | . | TGTGCCAGCAGCCTAACAGTCACTAGCACAGATACGCAGTATTTT | CASSLTVTSTDTQYF
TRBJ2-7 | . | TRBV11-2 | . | TGTGCCAGCAGCCCCCTCGGCTCCTACGAGCAGTACTTC | CASSPLGSYEQYF
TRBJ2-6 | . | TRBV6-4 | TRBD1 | TGTGCCAGCAGCGGACAGGGAAGGGGGGCCAACGTCCTGACTTTC | CASSGQGRGANVLTF
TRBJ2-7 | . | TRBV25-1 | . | TGTGCCAGCAGGGGAGGCACCTACGAGCAGTACTTC | CASRGGTYEQYF
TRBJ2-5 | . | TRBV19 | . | TGTGCCAGTAGTATCGGGGGGCACCAAGAGACCCAGTACTTC | CASSIGGHQETQYF
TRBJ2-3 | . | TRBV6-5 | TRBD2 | TGTGCCAGCACGATACCGGGGGGGCATGGTACGCAGTATTTT | CASTIPGGHGTQYF
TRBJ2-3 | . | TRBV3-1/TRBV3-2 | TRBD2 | TGTGCCAGCAGCGACGGGGTGCTAGCGGCTAGCACAGATACGCAGTATTTT | CASSDGVLAASTDTQYF
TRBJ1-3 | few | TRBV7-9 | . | TGTGCCAGCAGCTTAGTATCCGGGAGTGGGGACACCATATATTTT | CASSLVSGSGDTIYF
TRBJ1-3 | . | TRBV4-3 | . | TGCGCCAGCAGCCAAGATCCAGGGATCTCTGGAAACACCATATATTTT | CASSQDPGISGNTIYF